This TCR beta chain appears in the sequencing data of a study of blood T cells in healthy people across ages. Germline-derived CDR1 and CDR2 are LGHNA and YSLEER. J was trimmed by 3 bases and V by 3 bases; bases with no gene match: 3. This CDR3 contains 14 residues. A sample-barcoded 5' primer and a J-beta primer mix were used in a second PCR of about 7 to 12 cycles. MiXCR, run by TCRdb on the 5' RACE reads, gives a single entry per CDR3 protein. The data hold almost 550,000 distinct CDR3 sequences, with 24% observed a single time. These data are also associated with another study on T cells of mothers and their children.

This chain joins TRBV4-3 and TRBJ2-7; 9 bases agree with TRBD2. Sequencing used blood. The receptor was isolated from a boy between 5 and 17 years old in good health. CDR3 bases: TGCGCCAGCAGCCATGCGACTAGCGGCTACGAGCAGTACTTC. This gives the protein CASSHATSGYEQYF.